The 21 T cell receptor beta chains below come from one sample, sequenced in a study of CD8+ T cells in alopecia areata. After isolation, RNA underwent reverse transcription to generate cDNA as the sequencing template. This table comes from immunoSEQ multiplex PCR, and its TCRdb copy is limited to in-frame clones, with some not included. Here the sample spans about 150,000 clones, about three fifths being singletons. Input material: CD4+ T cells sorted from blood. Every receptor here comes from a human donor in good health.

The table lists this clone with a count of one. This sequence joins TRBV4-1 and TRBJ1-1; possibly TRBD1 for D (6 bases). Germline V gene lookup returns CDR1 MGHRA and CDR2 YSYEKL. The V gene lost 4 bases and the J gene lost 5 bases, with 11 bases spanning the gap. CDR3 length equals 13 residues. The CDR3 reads CASSPSRGTEAFF. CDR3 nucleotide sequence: TGCGCCAGCAGCCCCAGCAGGGGTACTGAAGCTTTCTTT.

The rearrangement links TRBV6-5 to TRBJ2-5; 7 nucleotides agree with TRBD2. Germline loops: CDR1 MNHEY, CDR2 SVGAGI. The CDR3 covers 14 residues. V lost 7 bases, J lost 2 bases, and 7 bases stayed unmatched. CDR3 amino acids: CASTLGLGQETQYF. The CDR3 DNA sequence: TGTGCCAGCACCCTAGGACTAGGGCAAGAGACCCAGTACTTC.

For the CDR3, the DNA is TGTGCCAGCAGCGTAGAGGCAGGGGTAAGGCCTTATGGCTACACCTTC. Protein sequence: CASSVEAGVRPYGYTF. The V gene is TRBV9, the J gene TRBJ1-2, with a tentative D call TRBD1 (6 bases). Trimming cost V 0 bases and J 5 bases, with 17 bases left between them. The CDR3 has 16 amino acids. Per the germline V gene, CDR1 is SGDLS and CDR2 is YYNGEE.

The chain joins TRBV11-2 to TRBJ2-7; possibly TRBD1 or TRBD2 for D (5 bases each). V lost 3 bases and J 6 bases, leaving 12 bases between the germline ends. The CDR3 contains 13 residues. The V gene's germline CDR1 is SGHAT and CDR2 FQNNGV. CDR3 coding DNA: TGTGCCAGCAGCTTCACAGGTGGAGGCGAGCAGTACTTC. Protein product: CASSFTGGGEQYF.

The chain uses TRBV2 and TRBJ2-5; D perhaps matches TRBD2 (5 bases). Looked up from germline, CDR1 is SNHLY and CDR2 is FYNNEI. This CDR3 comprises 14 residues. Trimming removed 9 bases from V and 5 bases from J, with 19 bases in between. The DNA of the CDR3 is TGTGCCAGTCGCAGACCGGGGTCGCTTGAGACCCAGTACTTC. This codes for CASRRPGSLETQYF.

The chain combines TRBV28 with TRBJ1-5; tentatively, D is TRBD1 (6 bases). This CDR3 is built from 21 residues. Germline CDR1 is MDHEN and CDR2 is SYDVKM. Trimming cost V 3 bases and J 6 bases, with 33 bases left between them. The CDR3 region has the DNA TGTGCCAGCAGTTTTGGCGGGTGGGACATCCAGAACAGGGAGGACAGTCAGCCCCAGCATTTT. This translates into CASSFGGWDIQNREDSQPQHF.

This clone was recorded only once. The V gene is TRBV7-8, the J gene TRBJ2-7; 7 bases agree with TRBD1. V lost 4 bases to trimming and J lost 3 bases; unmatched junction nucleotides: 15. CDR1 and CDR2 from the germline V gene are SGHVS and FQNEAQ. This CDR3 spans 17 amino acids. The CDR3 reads CASSWEPRGRRYYEQYF. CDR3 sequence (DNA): TGTGCCAGCAGCTGGGAGCCTAGGGGGCGACGATACTACGAGCAGTACTTC. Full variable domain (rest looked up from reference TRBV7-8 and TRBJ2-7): GAGVSQSPRYKVAKRGQDVALRCDPISGHVSLFWYQQALGQGPEFLTYFQNEAQLDKSGLPSDRFFAERPEGSVSTLKIQRTQQEDSAVYLCASSWEPRGRRYYEQYFGPGTRLTVT.

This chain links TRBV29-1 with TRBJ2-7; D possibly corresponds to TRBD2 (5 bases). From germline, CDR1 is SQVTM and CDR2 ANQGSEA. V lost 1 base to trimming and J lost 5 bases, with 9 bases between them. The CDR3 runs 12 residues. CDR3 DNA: TGCAGCGTTGAAGTCGGGGTCAACGAGCAGTACTTC. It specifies CSVEVGVNEQYF.

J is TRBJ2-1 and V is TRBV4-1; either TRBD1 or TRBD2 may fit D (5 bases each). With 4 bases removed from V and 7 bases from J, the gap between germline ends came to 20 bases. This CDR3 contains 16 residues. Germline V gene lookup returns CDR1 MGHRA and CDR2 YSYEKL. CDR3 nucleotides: TGCGCCAGCAGCCTTAGTCGAACCGGGACGGGGAATGAGCAGTTCTTC. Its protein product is CASSLSRTGTGNEQFF.

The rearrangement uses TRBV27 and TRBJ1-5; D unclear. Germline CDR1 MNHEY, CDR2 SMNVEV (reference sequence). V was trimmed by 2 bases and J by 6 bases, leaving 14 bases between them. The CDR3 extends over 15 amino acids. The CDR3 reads CASSLEGRMIQPQHF. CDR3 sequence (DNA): TGTGCCAGCAGTTTAGAAGGGAGGATGATTCAGCCCCAGCATTTT.

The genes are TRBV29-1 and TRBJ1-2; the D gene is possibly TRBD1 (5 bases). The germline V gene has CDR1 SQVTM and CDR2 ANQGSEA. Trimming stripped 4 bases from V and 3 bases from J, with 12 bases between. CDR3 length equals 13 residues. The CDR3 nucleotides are TGCAGCGTTGCCGGGGGGTATGACTATGGCTACACCTTC. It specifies CSVAGGYDYGYTF.

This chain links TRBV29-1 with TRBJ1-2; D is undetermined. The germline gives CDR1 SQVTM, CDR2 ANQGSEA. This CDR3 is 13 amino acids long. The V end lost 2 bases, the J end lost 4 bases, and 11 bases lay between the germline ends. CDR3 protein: CSVERPSPYGYTF. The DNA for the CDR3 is TGCAGCGTTGAAAGACCGTCACCCTATGGCTACACCTTC.

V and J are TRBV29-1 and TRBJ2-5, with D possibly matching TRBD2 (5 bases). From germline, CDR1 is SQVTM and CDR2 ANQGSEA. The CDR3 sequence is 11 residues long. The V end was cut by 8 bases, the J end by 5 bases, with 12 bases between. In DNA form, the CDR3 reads TGCAGCTCCCGGGGTAGGGAGACCCAGTACTTC. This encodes CSSRGRETQYF.

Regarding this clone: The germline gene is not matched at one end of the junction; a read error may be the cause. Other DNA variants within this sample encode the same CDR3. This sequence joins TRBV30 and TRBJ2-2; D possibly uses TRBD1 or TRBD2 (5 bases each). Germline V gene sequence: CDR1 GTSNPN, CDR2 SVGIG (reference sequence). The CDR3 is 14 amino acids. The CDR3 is CAWRGRWNTGELFF. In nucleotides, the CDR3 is TGTGCCTGGAGGGGACGTTGGAACACCGGAGAGCTGTTTTTT.

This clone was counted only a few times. DNA of the CDR3: TGTGCCAGCAGCTCCCGACGGAACCAAGAGACCCAGTACTTC. Translating it yields CASSSRRNQETQYF. This chain uses TRBV7-3 with TRBJ2-5, with D hard to call. The CDR3 is 14 residues long. V lost 4 bases and J 0 bases, leaving 9 bases between the germline ends. From germline, CDR1 is SGHTA and CDR2 FQGTGA.

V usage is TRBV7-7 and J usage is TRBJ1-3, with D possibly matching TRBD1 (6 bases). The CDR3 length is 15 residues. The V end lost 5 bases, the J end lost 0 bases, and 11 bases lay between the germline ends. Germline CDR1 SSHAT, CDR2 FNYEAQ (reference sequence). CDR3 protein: CASSLTGSSGNTIYF. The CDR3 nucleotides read TGTGCCAGCAGCCTTACAGGGTCCTCTGGAAACACCATATATTTT.

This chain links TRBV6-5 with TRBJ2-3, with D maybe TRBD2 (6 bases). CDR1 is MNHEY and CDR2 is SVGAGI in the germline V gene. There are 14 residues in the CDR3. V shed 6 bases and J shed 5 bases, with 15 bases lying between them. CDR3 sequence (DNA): TGTGCCAGCAGGGACTGGGGGGTGGGAGATACGCAGTATTTT. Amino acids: CASRDWGVGDTQYF.

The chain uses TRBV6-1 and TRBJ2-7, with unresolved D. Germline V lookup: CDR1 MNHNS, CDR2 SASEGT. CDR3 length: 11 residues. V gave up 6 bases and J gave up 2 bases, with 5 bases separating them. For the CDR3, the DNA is TGTGCCAGCAGCGATCCCTACGAGCAGTACTTC. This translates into CASSDPYEQYF.

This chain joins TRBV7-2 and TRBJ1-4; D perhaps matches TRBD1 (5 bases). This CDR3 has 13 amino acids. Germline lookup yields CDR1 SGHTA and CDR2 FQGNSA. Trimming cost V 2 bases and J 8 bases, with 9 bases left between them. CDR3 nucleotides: TGTGCCAGCAGCTTAAAAGGGGAGGAAAAACTGTTTTTT. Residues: CASSLKGEEKLFF.

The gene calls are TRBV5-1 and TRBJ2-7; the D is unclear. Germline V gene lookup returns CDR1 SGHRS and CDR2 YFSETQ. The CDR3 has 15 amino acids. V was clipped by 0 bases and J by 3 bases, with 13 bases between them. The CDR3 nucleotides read TGCGCCAGCAGCTTGGTTTCTGGGGTTATCTACGAGCAGTACTTC. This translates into CASSLVSGVIYEQYF.

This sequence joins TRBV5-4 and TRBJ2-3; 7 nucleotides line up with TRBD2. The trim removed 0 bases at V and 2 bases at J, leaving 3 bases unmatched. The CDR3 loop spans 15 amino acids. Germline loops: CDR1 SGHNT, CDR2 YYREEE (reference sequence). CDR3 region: CASSLGGTNTDTQYF. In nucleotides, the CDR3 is TGTGCCAGCAGCTTGGGCGGGACTAACACAGATACGCAGTATTTT.